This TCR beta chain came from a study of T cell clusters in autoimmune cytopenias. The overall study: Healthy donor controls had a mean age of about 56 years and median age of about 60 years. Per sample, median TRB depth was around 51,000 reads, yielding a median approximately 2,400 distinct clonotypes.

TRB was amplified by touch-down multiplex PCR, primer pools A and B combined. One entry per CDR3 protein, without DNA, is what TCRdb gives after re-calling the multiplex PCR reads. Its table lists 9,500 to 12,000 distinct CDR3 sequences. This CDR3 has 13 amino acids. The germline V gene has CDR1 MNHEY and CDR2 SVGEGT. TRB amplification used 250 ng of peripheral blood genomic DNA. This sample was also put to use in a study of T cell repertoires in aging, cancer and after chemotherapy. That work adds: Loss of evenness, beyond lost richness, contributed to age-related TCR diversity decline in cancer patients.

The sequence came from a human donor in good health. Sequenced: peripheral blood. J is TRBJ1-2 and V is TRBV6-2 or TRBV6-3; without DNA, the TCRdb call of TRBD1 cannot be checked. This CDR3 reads CASSYWDRDGYTF.